The entry that follows covers one T cell receptor (beta chain) sequence. The method was immunoSEQ multiplex PCR; TCRdb's version includes in-frame clones alone and lacks a portion of them. This repertoire shows roughly 42,000 clones, around 78% found once; its top ten account for 0.55% to 0.6%. These data belong to a study of memory CD4+ T cells and cytomegalovirus serostatus. The sort gate was single viable CD3+CD4+CD8-CD45RO+ cells for memory CD4+ T cells. Specimen: memory CD4+ T cells from blood. This TCR derives from an adult in good health and CMV-seronegative.

The chain's CDR3 is CASSKTRDYEQYF. CDR3 bases: TGTGCCAGCAGTAAAACAAGAGACTACGAGCAGTACTTC. The chain is built from TRBV6-5 and TRBJ2-7, with D unresolved. Germline loops: CDR1 MNHEY, CDR2 SVGAGI. The CDR3 runs to 13 residues. V was clipped by 5 bases and J by 3 bases, with 11 bases between them.